By sample fraction, the clone carrying this TCR beta chain is medium-sized. Amplification of the TCR beta CDR3 (from genomic DNA) was done by two-round multiplex PCR. Primers (each specific to one TRBV or TRBJ gene) were used in first-round PCR. TCRdb re-called the multiplex PCR reads with MiXCR, one entry per CDR3 protein. Counted here are about 22,000 distinct CDR3 sequences, roughly two fifths occurring once; the ten biggest clones make up around a fifth. This record belongs to a study of prognosis after radiotherapy for stage I lung cancer. Trimming at V came to 4 bases and at J to 10 bases, leaving 13 bases not matched to a gene. Germline V gene lookup returns CDR1 SGHRS and CDR2 YFSETQ. The CDR3 contains 15 residues.

Here the sequenced sample was PBMCs, taken before or after stereotactic body radiation therapy (not recorded which). The genes are TRBV5-1 and TRBJ2-1; 8 bases align to TRBD2. The source of this sequence is a donor aged 50 or older with non-small cell lung cancer. The CDR3 DNA is TGCGCCAGCAGCGGGGGGTCGGGAGGGAAGGAGGAGCAGTTCTTC. Protein sequence: CASSGGSGGKEEQFF.